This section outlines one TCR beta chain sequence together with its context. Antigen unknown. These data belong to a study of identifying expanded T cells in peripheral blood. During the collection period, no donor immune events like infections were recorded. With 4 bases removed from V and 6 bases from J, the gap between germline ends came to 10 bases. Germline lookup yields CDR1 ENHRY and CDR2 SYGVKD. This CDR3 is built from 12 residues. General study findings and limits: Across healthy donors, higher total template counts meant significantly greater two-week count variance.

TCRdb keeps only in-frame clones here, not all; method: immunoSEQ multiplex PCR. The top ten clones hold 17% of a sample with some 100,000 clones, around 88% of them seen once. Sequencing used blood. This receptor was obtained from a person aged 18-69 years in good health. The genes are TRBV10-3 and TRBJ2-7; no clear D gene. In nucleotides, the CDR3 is TGTGCCATCAGTGTAAGAACGGGCGAGCAGTACTTC. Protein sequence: CAISVRTGEQYF.